This T cell receptor (beta chain) was retrieved from a study of blood T cell repertoires in COVID-19. The wider study: Whether acute or convalescent, the COVID-19 samples came from the United States, Italy and Spain.

This CDR3 spans 16 amino acids. Germline V CDR1 and CDR2: SGHDT, YYEEEE. V trimming: 0 bases; J trimming: 2 bases; junction bases outside the gene matches: 7. Authors' processing steps: Counts of nucleated cells, estimated from reference gene primer amplification, were obtained. This table comes from immunoSEQ multiplex PCR, and its TCRdb copy is limited to in-frame clones, with some not included. From that table come the V and J calls and clone size; the DNA was used to work out D and trimming. The top ten clones hold around 1.8% of a sample with around 250,000 clones, approximately 85% of them seen once.

The source material was PBMCs or T cells enriched from blood (not recorded which). This clonotype was sampled from a woman aged 45-60 years who had recovered from COVID-19. The chain recombines TRBV5-6 with TRBJ2-7; 8 nucleotides line up with TRBD1. The CDR3 nucleotides are TGTGCCAGCAGCTTGGCGGGGACAGGATCTACCTACGAGCAGTACTTC. This encodes CASSLAGTGSTYEQYF.